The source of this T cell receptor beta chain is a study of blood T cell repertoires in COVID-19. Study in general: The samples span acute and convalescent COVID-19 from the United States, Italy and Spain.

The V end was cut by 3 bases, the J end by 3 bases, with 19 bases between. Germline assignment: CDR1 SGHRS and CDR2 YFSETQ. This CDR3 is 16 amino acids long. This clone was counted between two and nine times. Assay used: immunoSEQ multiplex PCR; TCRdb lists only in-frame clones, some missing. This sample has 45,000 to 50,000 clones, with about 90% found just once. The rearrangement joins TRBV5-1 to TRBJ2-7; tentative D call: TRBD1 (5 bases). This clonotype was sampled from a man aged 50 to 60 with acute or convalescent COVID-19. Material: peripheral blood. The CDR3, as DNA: TGCGCCAGCAGCTCTCAATCGTCCGTTACAGGCTACGAGCAGTACTTC. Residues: CASSSQSSVTGYEQYF.